The source of this TCR beta chain is a study of blood T cell repertoires in COVID-19. This CDR3 region has 17 residues. V was clipped by 1 base and J by 5 bases; unmatched bases: 8. CDR1 and CDR2 (germline): MDHEN, SYDVKM. Produced via immunoSEQ multiplex PCR; TCRdb's table is partial and in-frame only. The table shows 150,000 or so clones, with 82% occurring only once. Sample: PBMCs or T cells enriched from blood (not recorded which). The chain is built from TRBV28 and TRBJ2-2, with TRBD1 matching 9 bases. The TCR comes from a man aged 60 to 75 who had recovered from COVID-19. The CDR3 region has the DNA TGTGCCAGCAGTTTATCCTGGGACAGGGTCGAAACCGGGGAGCTGTTTTTT. This sequence encodes CASSLSWDRVETGELFF. Full variable domain (rest looked up from reference TRBV28 and TRBJ2-2): DVKVTQSSRYLVKRTGEKVFLECVQDMDHENMFWYRQDPGLGLRLIYFSYDVKMKEKGDIPEGYSVSREKKERFSLILESASTNQTSMYLCASSLSWDRVETGELFFGEGSRLTVL.